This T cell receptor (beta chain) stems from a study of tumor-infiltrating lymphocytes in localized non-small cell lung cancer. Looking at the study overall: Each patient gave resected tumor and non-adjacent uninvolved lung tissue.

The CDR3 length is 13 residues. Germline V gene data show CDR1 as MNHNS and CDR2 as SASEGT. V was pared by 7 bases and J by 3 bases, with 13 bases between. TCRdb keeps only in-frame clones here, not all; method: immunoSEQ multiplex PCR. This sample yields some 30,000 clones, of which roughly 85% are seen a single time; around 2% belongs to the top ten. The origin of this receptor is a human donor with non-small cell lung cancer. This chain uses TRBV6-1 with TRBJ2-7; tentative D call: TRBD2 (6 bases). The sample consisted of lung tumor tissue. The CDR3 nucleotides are TGTGCCAGCACTCGGGAGAGAAACTACGAGCAGTACTTC. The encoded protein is CASTRERNYEQYF.